Included here is one TCR beta chain sequence, with context. What it recognizes is unknown. This sample stems from a study of blood T cells in healthy people across ages. Looking at the study overall: About one barcoded beta molecule per two T cells was the capture yield of template switching.

V lost 7 bases to trimming and J lost 5 bases, with 18 bases between them. The CDR3 has 14 residues. Germline CDR1 MNHEY, CDR2 SVGAGI. Together with a sample-barcoded 5' primer, a J-beta primer mix was included in a second PCR lasting about 7 to 11 cycles. Through a template-switch adaptor with 12 random nucleotides, each cDNA molecule received a tag. One entry per CDR3 protein results from TCRdb running MiXCR on the 5' RACE reads. The profile shows over a million distinct CDR3 sequences, around 42% of them singletons. Each sample yielded at least 5.5 micrograms of PBMC total RNA. Study-level points and caveats: The donors' CMV status was not determined, possibly confounding changes in expanded clonotypes.

V usage is TRBV6-5 and J usage is TRBJ2-7; D unresolved. The source material was blood. This clonotype originated in a woman under 30 in good health. CDR3 nucleotide sequence: TGTGCCAGCACCAACTACCCCAGGTCTCACGAGCAGTACTTC. Translated, it gives CASTNYPRSHEQYF.